The clone carrying this TCR beta chain showed up just a few times. The CDR3 is 16 amino acids. The trim removed 5 bases at V and 4 bases at J, leaving 6 bases unmatched. CDR1 and CDR2 (germline): SGHRS, YFSETQ. RNA transcripts provided the source from which TCR beta CDR3 regions were amplified. TCR CDR3 regions were first amplified by RT-PCR with HTBI primers. TCRdb reprocessed the multiplex PCR reads with MiXCR, giving one entry per CDR3 protein. The data contain around 350,000 distinct CDR3 sequences, roughly 17% of them singletons. The data are from a study of T cells in Graves' hyperthyroidism and ophthalmopathy.

Sequencing was carried out using blood. This rearrangement joins TRBV5-1 to TRBJ2-2; 12 nucleotides align to TRBD2. The TCR was taken from a woman aged 25 to 39 with Graves' hyperthyroidism that later progressed to Graves' ophthalmopathy. This CDR3 reads CASSRLAGDPTGELFF. For the CDR3, the DNA is TGCGCCAGCAGTCGACTAGCGGGGGACCCCACCGGGGAGCTGTTTTTT.